The 27 T cell receptor beta chains presented below share a single source sample, sequenced in a study of human T cells and chemical hapten exposure. Described time point: pre-sensitization, week 0. Treatment specified: therapeutic diphenylcyclopropenone sensitization with weekly scalp DPC. TCRdb redid the calling of the RACE reads with MiXCR, one entry per CDR3 protein. The sample holds some 330,000 distinct CDR3 sequences, 4.5% to 5.5% seen once. Source: whole blood, taken in connection with sensitization to the hapten diphenylcyclopropenone (DPC). Receptor source: a woman younger than 35 with alopecia areata. Some clones in this sample may be carry-over from other donors' samples.

This clonotype showed up many times. CDR3 loop: CASSQAGGNTDTQYF. CDR3 coding DNA: TGTGCCAGCAGCCAAGCGGGGGGCAATACAGATACGCAGTATTTT. This chain uses TRBV4-2 with TRBJ2-3, with a tentative D call TRBD2 (7 bases). Germline CDR1 is LGHNA and CDR2 is YNFKEQ. The CDR3 is made up of 15 amino acids. Trimming took off 1 base at V and 3 bases at J, with 11 bases between the two ends.

Concerning this clonotype itself: Relative to the germline gene, one junction end is altered; a read error may explain this. The chain has TRBV6-2 or TRBV6-3 and TRBJ1-1; D might be TRBD1 (5 bases). This CDR3 has 15 amino acids. Germline CDR1 MNHEY, CDR2 SVGEGT. The CDR3: CASSFQLDMDTEALF. The DNA of the CDR3 is TGTGCCAGCAGTTTCCAGCTGGACATGGACACTGAAGCTTTGTTT.

The J gene is TRBJ1-1, the V gene TRBV6-5; TRBD1 matches 8 bases. Germline CDR1 reads MNHEY; CDR2 reads SVGAGI. This CDR3 is built from 15 residues. V was pared by 6 bases and J by 3 bases, with 9 bases of the junction left unmatched. CDR3 sequence (DNA): TGTGCCAGCAGGATTGGGACAGGATGGGACACTGAAGCTTTCTTT. Protein: CASRIGTGWDTEAFF.

This clonotype was observed at least ten times. The V gene is TRBV20-1, the J gene TRBJ1-5, with a possible D match to TRBD1 (6 bases). CDR1 DFQATT and CDR2 SNEGSKA come from the germline V gene (reference sequence). This CDR3 region has 13 residues. Trimming shortened V by 1 base and J by 6 bases, and 10 bases separated the two germline ends. The CDR3 sequence is CSARVTGLQPQHF. CDR3 DNA sequence: TGCAGTGCTAGAGTAACAGGGCTTCAGCCCCAGCATTTT.

In this sample, this clonotype turned up many times. The V call is TRBV27, the J call TRBJ1-5, with 8 bases identical to TRBD1. The CDR3 consists of 19 residues. V was pared by 4 bases and J by 0 bases, with 14 bases of the junction left unmatched. Germline CDR1 MNHEY, CDR2 SMNVEV (reference sequence). The CDR3 DNA reads TGTGCCAGCAGTTCAGGGACAGGCATTCAGCTTTATAGCAATCAGCCCCAGCATTTT. This sequence encodes CASSSGTGIQLYSNQPQHF.

The table lists this clonotype with many counts. The chain couples TRBV2 to TRBJ2-3, with 8 bases matching TRBD2. There are 15 residues in the CDR3. Germline V gene sequence: CDR1 SNHLY, CDR2 FYNNEI. V lost 5 bases, J lost 2 bases, and 6 bases stayed unmatched. The CDR3 region is CASSFSGVLTDTQYF. The CDR3 region has the DNA TGTGCCAGCAGTTTTAGCGGGGTCCTCACAGATACGCAGTATTTT.

This clonotype was found a few times. The chain employs TRBV28 and TRBJ1-5, with 7 nucleotides matching TRBD1. This CDR3 comprises 18 residues. Germline assignment: CDR1 MDHEN and CDR2 SYDVKM. V was clipped by 5 bases and J by 0 bases; unmatched bases: 13. The CDR3 loop is CASSPSTGLGSSNQPQHF. The CDR3 nucleotides read TGTGCCAGCAGTCCATCGACAGGGTTAGGGAGTAGCAATCAGCCCCAGCATTTT.

This clonotype has a handful of counts. V gene TRBV7-3 combines with J gene TRBJ1-2; 8 nucleotides match TRBD1. Per the germline V gene, CDR1 is SGHTA and CDR2 is FQGTGA. Germline trimming cut 4 bases from V and 1 base from J; bases unmatched to any gene: 5. The CDR3 covers 15 residues. The CDR3 spells CASSSWTGLNYGYTF. The CDR3 nucleotides read TGTGCCAGCAGCTCCTGGACAGGGCTTAACTATGGCTACACCTTC.

DNA of the CDR3: TGCGCCAGCAGCCAAGATCGACTAGCGGGGGGGCCGGTAGATACGCAGTATTTT. This sequence encodes CASSQDRLAGGPVDTQYF. The J gene is TRBJ2-3, the V gene TRBV4-1; 14 bases match TRBD2. The CDR3 sequence is 18 residues long. Trimming took 0 bases from V and 5 from J; bases not matched to a gene: 7. In germline, CDR1 is MGHRA, CDR2 YSYEKL.

The chain joins TRBV5-6 to TRBJ1-1; maybe TRBD1 (5 bases). Germline V gene data show CDR1 as SGHDT and CDR2 as YYEEEE. The V end was cut by 3 bases, the J end by 0 bases, with 12 bases between. This CDR3 is built from 15 residues. The CDR3 is CASSWGFSLNTEAFF. CDR3 coding DNA: TGTGCCAGCAGCTGGGGCTTTAGCCTGAACACTGAAGCTTTCTTT.

The table lists this clonotype with a few counts. This chain connects TRBV29-1 to TRBJ1-5, with TRBD1 matching over 12 bases. Germline CDR1 reads SQVTM; CDR2 reads ANQGSEA. This CDR3 has 15 residues. Trimming cost V 6 bases and J 5 bases; bases outside gene matches: 8. This CDR3 is CSVMGDRGPDQPQHF. CDR3 in DNA: TGCAGCGTCATGGGGGACAGGGGGCCCGATCAGCCCCAGCATTTT.

In its sample, this clonotype was seen a few times. This chain links TRBV5-4 with TRBJ2-3, with TRBD1 matching over 9 bases. The CDR3 is 15 amino acids. The V and J ends lost 5 bases and 5 bases, in that order; junction bases with no gene match: 9. Germline CDR1 is SGHNT and CDR2 is YYREEE (reference sequence). For the CDR3, the DNA is TGTGCCAGCAGTAGGACAGGGGCTAGGAAAGATACGCAGTATTTT. The encoded protein is CASSRTGARKDTQYF.

The chain uses TRBV10-3 and TRBJ2-5; 8 bases fit TRBD1. In germline, CDR1 is ENHRY, CDR2 SYGVKD. This CDR3 has 14 residues. Germline trimming cut 3 bases from V and 1 base from J; bases unmatched to any gene: 1. CDR3 protein: CAISETGGQETQYF. In DNA, the CDR3 is TGTGCCATCAGTGAAACAGGGGGCCAAGAGACCCAGTACTTC.

There are many counts of this clonotype. V is TRBV6-5 and J is TRBJ1-6; weak D call: TRBD1 (6 bases). The CDR3 loop spans 15 amino acids. Germline V gene data show CDR1 as MNHEY and CDR2 as SVGAGI. Between the trimmed V and J ends, which lost 7 bases and 5 bases, there was a span of 15 bases. The CDR3 bases are TGTGCCAGCACCCGAGGGGGGGCCGATAATTCACCCCTCCACTTT. Its protein product is CASTRGGADNSPLHF.

This clonotype appeared a few times. V is TRBV5-5 and J is TRBJ2-1, with D perhaps matching TRBD1 (6 bases). The germline V gene has CDR1 SGHKS and CDR2 YYEKEE (reference sequence). The CDR3 runs to 16 residues. V was clipped by 0 bases and J by 2 bases, with 12 bases between them. This CDR3 reads CASSLGMTGAYNEQFF. In DNA form, the CDR3 reads TGTGCCAGCAGCTTGGGTATGACAGGAGCCTACAATGAGCAGTTCTTC.

This clonotype was found once. This may come from a read error, since a much larger clone is one base off. The rearrangement uses TRBV7-3 and TRBJ1-2; D is possibly TRBD1 (5 bases). Germline V gene sequence: CDR1 SGHTA, CDR2 FQGTGA. The CDR3 spans 15 residues. This chain's CDR3 is CACRSSGTDNYGYTF. In DNA form, the CDR3 reads TGTGCCTGCAGATCATCCGGGACGGATAACTATGGCTACACCTTC. The full variable domain, completed using reference TRBV7-3 and TRBJ1-2, is GAGVSQTPSNKVTEKGKYVELRCDPISGHTALYWYRQSLGQGPEFLIYFQGTGAADDSGLPNDRFFAVRPEGSVSTLKIQRTERGDSAVYLCACRSSGTDNYGYTFGSGTRLTVV.

This clonotype has ten or more counts. This chain joins TRBV6-1 and TRBJ1-2; TRBD1 might be the D (5 bases). V shed 10 bases and J shed 0 bases, with 18 bases lying between them. CDR3 length equals 15 residues. Germline V lookup: CDR1 MNHNS, CDR2 SASEGT. The CDR3 loop is CATLLGAGANYGYTF. The CDR3 region has the DNA TGTGCCACCCTCCTCGGGGCAGGAGCTAACTATGGCTACACCTTC.

This clonotype was seen many times. The chain uses TRBV2 and TRBJ2-3; no definite D call. The CDR3 is made up of 16 amino acids. In germline, CDR1 is SNHLY, CDR2 FYNNEI. V lost 3 bases, J lost 0 bases, and 13 bases lay in between. The CDR3 protein is CASSEIPATSTDTQYF. The CDR3 DNA reads as TGTGCCAGCAGTGAGATTCCGGCGACGAGCACAGATACGCAGTATTTT.

This clonotype was counted many times. J is TRBJ1-5 and V is TRBV7-2; 8 positions match TRBD1. The CDR3 has 15 amino acids. The J segment lost 6 bases and the V segment lost 4 bases, leaving 8 bases of the junction unmatched. Germline V gives CDR1 SGHTA, CDR2 FQGNSA. The CDR3: CASSSGQGLGQPQHF. CDR3 nucleotides: TGTGCCAGCAGCTCCGGACAGGGCTTGGGTCAGCCCCAGCATTTT. The full variable domain, rest sourced from reference TRBV7-2 and TRBJ1-5, is GAGVSQSPSNKVTEKGKDVELRCDPISGHTALYWYRQSLGQGLEFLIYFQGNSAPDKSGLPSDRFSAERTGGSVSTLTIQRTQQEDSAVYLCASSSGQGLGQPQHFGDGTRLSIL.

This clonotype showed up just a few times. The CDR3 DNA sequence: TGTGCCAGCAGGGGACAGGTCGATCAGCCCCAGCATTTT. The encoded protein is CASRGQVDQPQHF. V and J are TRBV27 and TRBJ1-5, with TRBD1 matching 8 bases. The CDR3 length is 13 residues. From germline, CDR1 is MNHEY and CDR2 SMNVEV (reference sequence). V shed 6 bases and J 5 bases; nucleotides not matched to a gene: 3.

The genes are TRBV2 and TRBJ2-4, with a weak D call TRBD1 (6 bases). CDR1 is SNHLY, CDR2 FYNNEI, per germline. V was cut by 5 bases and J by 11 bases, with 13 bases left in between. The CDR3 is 12 residues long. The CDR3 region has the DNA TGTGCCAGCAGTTACGACAGGATATTTCAGTACTTC. It is translated as CASSYDRIFQYF.

This clonotype was detected only a few times. The chain combines TRBV6-2 or TRBV6-3 with TRBJ2-4; TRBD2 matches at 12 bases. Germline lookup yields CDR1 MNHEY and CDR2 SVGEGT. This CDR3 spans 14 amino acids. V was pared by 7 bases and J by 5 bases, with 3 bases of the junction left unmatched. The CDR3 region is CASKASGGENIQYF. The CDR3, as DNA: TGTGCCAGCAAGGCTAGCGGGGGGGAAAACATTCAGTACTTC.

The CDR3 sequence: CSVGVVGQGTNYGYTF. DNA for the CDR3: TGCAGCGTTGGTGTGGTTGGACAGGGCACTAACTATGGCTACACCTTC. V usage is TRBV29-1 and J usage is TRBJ1-2; 8 nucleotides agree with TRBD1. CDR3 length equals 16 residues. Germline trimming cut 4 bases from V and 0 bases from J; bases unmatched to any gene: 10. CDR1 and CDR2 from the germline V gene are SQVTM and ANQGSEA.

This clonotype was observed at least ten times. The chain has TRBV25-1 and TRBJ2-6; D possibly corresponds to TRBD2 (7 bases). The germline gives CDR1 MGHDK, CDR2 SYGVNS. With 8 bases removed from V and 0 bases from J, the gap between germline ends came to 11 bases. This CDR3 region has 15 residues. The CDR3 coding sequence is TGTGCCAGCGGGGGAGGGGGCTCTGGGGCCAACGTCCTGACTTTC. Translating it yields CASGGGGSGANVLTF.

This clonotype has at least ten counts. The rearrangement links TRBV4-2 to TRBJ2-3; 11 nucleotides match TRBD2. The CDR3 totals 18 residues. Germline CDR1 is LGHNA and CDR2 is YNFKEQ. V trimming: 0 bases; J trimming: 3 bases; junction bases outside the gene matches: 8. The chain's CDR3 is CASSQERGSGGVTDTQYF. In DNA, the CDR3 is TGTGCCAGCAGCCAAGAACGGGGTAGCGGGGGGGTTACAGATACGCAGTATTTT.

This clonotype appeared many times. The junction departs from germline at one end; a sequencing error may be responsible. The rearrangement links TRBV7-7 to TRBJ2-2, with D perhaps TRBD2 (5 bases). CDR1 SSHAT and CDR2 FNYEAQ come from the germline V gene (reference sequence). The CDR3 has 14 residues. The CDR3 region is CASSPREDTGELFF. CDR3 nucleotide sequence: TGTGCTAGCAGCCCCCGGGAAGACACCGGGGAGCTGTTTTTT.

The rearrangement joins TRBV12-3 or TRBV12-4 to TRBJ1-6; a possible D gene is TRBD1 (5 bases). Trimming left V 2 bases short and J 10 bases short, with 12 bases between. The CDR3 is made up of 14 amino acids. The CDR3, as DNA: TGTGCCAGCAGTTTAAACGGGGCTCGATCACCCCTCCACTTT. Translation: CASSLNGARSPLHF.